The 21 T cell receptor beta chains below come from one sample, sequenced in a study of blood T cell repertoires in COVID-19. TCRdb's table, derived via immunoSEQ multiplex PCR, lists solely in-frame clones and lacks some. In the table there are over 100,000 clones, approximately 86% of which are singletons. Sequencing was performed on peripheral blood. These receptors all stem from a man between 35 and 55 years old with acute or convalescent COVID-19.

CDR3 amino acids: CAWSRGSNTGELFF. The DNA of the CDR3 is TGTGCCTGGAGTAGGGGGTCTAACACCGGGGAGCTGTTTTTT. V is TRBV30 and J is TRBJ2-2; weak D call: TRBD1 (6 bases). Trimming left V 2 bases short and J 2 bases short, with 9 bases between. The CDR3 contains 14 residues. CDR1 and CDR2 (germline): GTSNPN, SVGIG (reference sequence).

This CDR3 reads CASSPRVSETQYF. The CDR3 DNA follows: TGTGCCAGTAGTCCCAGGGTTAGCGAGACCCAGTACTTC. The chain recombines TRBV19 with TRBJ2-5; tentatively, D is TRBD1 (5 bases). CDR1 is LNHDA and CDR2 is SQIVND in the germline V gene (reference sequence). CDR3 length: 13 amino acids. Trimming shortened V by 5 bases and J by 5 bases, and 12 bases separated the two germline ends.

The chain joins TRBV19 to TRBJ2-4; 8 bases map to TRBD1. The CDR3 has 16 residues. CDR1 is LNHDA and CDR2 is SQIVND in the germline V gene (reference sequence). V was pared by 4 bases and J by 1 base, with 6 bases of the junction left unmatched. CDR3: CASSTPGQVAKNIQYF. The CDR3 DNA follows: TGTGCCAGTAGTACACCGGGACAGGTGGCCAAAAACATTCAGTACTTC.

The gene calls are TRBV6-2 or TRBV6-3 and TRBJ1-1; no reliable D call. Trimming shortened V by 4 bases and J by 2 bases, and 17 bases separated the two germline ends. Per germline, CDR1 MNHEY and CDR2 SVGEGT. CDR3 size: 16 residues. The CDR3 DNA reads as TGTGCCAGCAGTTCCCAGGAGGCTGGACGTAACACTGAAGCTTTCTTT. This sequence encodes CASSSQEAGRNTEAFF.

The CDR3 sequence is CASSLAGTHNEQFF. The CDR3 coding sequence is TGCGCCAGCAGCTTGGCTGGGACTCACAATGAGCAGTTCTTC. This chain links TRBV5-1 with TRBJ2-1; possible D gene TRBD2, 6 bases. The CDR3 loop spans 14 amino acids. Deletions cut 0 bases from V and 5 bases from J, with 9 bases between. Per germline, CDR1 SGHRS and CDR2 YFSETQ.

This sequence joins TRBV5-1 and TRBJ1-6, with D possibly being TRBD1 (5 bases). Between the trimmed V and J ends, which lost 0 bases and 13 bases, there was a span of 11 bases. The CDR3 consists of 13 residues. Per the germline V gene, CDR1 is SGHRS and CDR2 is YFSETQ. In DNA, the CDR3 is TGCGCCAGCAGCTTGGCATCCCGGGGGCCCCTCCACTTT. It encodes CASSLASRGPLHF.

The CDR3 spells CASTTLAGGPDTQYF. CDR3 nucleotide sequence: TGTGCCAGTACCACACTAGCGGGAGGGCCAGATACGCAGTATTTT. The chain uses TRBV19 and TRBJ2-3, with 13 bases fitting TRBD2. The ends lost 7 bases at V and 4 bases at J; junction bases unmatched: 5. CDR3 length equals 15 residues. Germline V CDR1 and CDR2: LNHDA, SQIVND (reference sequence).

The chain has TRBV15 and TRBJ1-1; perhaps TRBD1 as D (6 bases). Germline-derived CDR1 and CDR2 are LNHNV and YYDKDF (reference sequence). With 5 bases removed from V and 10 bases from J, the gap between germline ends came to 17 bases. This CDR3 contains 13 residues. The CDR3 DNA reads TGTGCCACCAGCGGTAACAGGGCGGGGGTAGCTTTCTTT. It encodes CATSGNRAGVAFF.

The V and J genes are TRBV15 and TRBJ1-2; 10 bases line up with TRBD1. The CDR3 runs 16 residues. Germline lookup yields CDR1 LNHNV and CDR2 YYDKDF (reference sequence). V dropped 0 bases and J dropped 6; count of bases not matched to a gene: 7. CDR3 sequence: CATSRELTGGPHGYTF. The DNA of the CDR3 is TGTGCCACCAGCAGAGAGCTGACAGGGGGCCCACATGGCTACACCTTC.

This rearrangement joins TRBV9 to TRBJ2-3, with 8 positions matching TRBD2. The CDR3 contains 17 residues. V shed 4 bases and J 4 bases; nucleotides not matched to a gene: 14. CDR1 is SGDLS, CDR2 YYNGEE, per germline. The CDR3 loop reads CASSPRLAPMVPDTQYF. CDR3 coding DNA: TGTGCCAGCAGCCCGCGACTAGCGCCTATGGTCCCAGATACGCAGTATTTT.

The rearrangement joins TRBV12-5 to TRBJ1-1; D is possibly TRBD1 (6 bases). Between the trimmed V and J ends, which lost 6 bases and 1 base, there was a span of 12 bases. Germline V lookup: CDR1 LGHNT, CDR2 FRNRAP. This CDR3 has 14 residues. The CDR3 DNA is TGTGCTAGTGGGGGGGACACCCCGAACACTGAAGCTTTCTTT. Protein sequence: CASGGDTPNTEAFF.

This sequence joins TRBV4-1 and TRBJ1-1; D remains unclear. Trimming removed 5 bases at V and 0 bases at J, with 13 bases between. The germline V gene encodes CDR1 MGHRA and CDR2 YSYEKL. This CDR3 is 15 amino acids long. CDR3 bases: TGCGCCAGCAGCGGGGAGGAGGGAATGAACACTGAAGCTTTCTTT. Its protein is CASSGEEGMNTEAFF.

The chain recombines TRBV19 with TRBJ1-3, with TRBD1 matching 7 bases. Germline V gene lookup returns CDR1 LNHDA and CDR2 SQIVND (reference sequence). V dropped 5 bases and J dropped 4; count of bases not matched to a gene: 5. This CDR3 is built from 14 residues. The CDR3 spells CASSRQGWGNTIYF. The CDR3 nucleotides read TGTGCCAGTAGTCGACAGGGATGGGGAAACACCATATATTTT.

The rearrangement joins TRBV7-2 to TRBJ2-1, with no clear D. The CDR3 length is 13 residues. V gave up 5 bases and J gave up 10 bases, with 15 bases separating them. The germline V gene has CDR1 SGHTA and CDR2 FQGNSA. The CDR3 reads CASSPRQVGEQFF. CDR3 DNA: TGTGCCAGCAGCCCCCGGCAGGTCGGAGAGCAGTTCTTC.

This clone turned up a few times. The DNA for the CDR3 is TGTGCCAGTAGTATAGGGACAGGCCTGAACACCGGGGAGCTGTTTTTT. Encoded protein: CASSIGTGLNTGELFF. The V call is TRBV19, the J call TRBJ2-2, with 7 bases identical to TRBD1. The V gene's germline CDR1 is LNHDA and CDR2 SQIVND (reference sequence). The trim removed 1 base at V and 1 base at J, leaving 3 bases unmatched. The CDR3 sequence is 16 residues long. The whole variable domain, filled in from reference TRBV19 and TRBJ2-2, reads DGGITQSPKYLFRKEGQNVTLSCEQNLNHDAMYWYRQDPGQGLRLIYYSQIVNDFQKGDIAEGYSVSREKKESFPLTVTSAQKNPTAFYLCASSIGTGLNTGELFFGEGSRLTVL.

The J gene is TRBJ1-5, the V gene TRBV5-1; unclear D gene. Germline-derived CDR1 and CDR2 are SGHRS and YFSETQ. The CDR3 has 15 amino acids. V was cut by 0 bases and J by 0 bases, with 7 bases left in between. The CDR3 loop reads CASSLDGYSNQPQHF. The DNA of the CDR3 is TGCGCCAGCAGCTTGGACGGGTATAGCAATCAGCCCCAGCATTTT.

The genes are TRBV6-5 and TRBJ2-1; 10 nucleotides agree with TRBD2. The ends lost 3 bases at V and 3 bases at J; junction bases unmatched: 5. The CDR3 contains 16 residues. Germline V lookup: CDR1 MNHEY, CDR2 SVGAGI. This chain's CDR3 is CASSYRTSGNYNEQFF. The CDR3 nucleotides are TGTGCCAGCAGTTATCGGACTAGCGGAAACTACAATGAGCAGTTCTTC.

The rearrangement links TRBV5-1 to TRBJ1-1; 7 bases map to TRBD1. V lost 4 bases and J lost 7; bases outside the gene matches: 10. The germline CDR1 and CDR2 sequences are SGHRS and YFSETQ. The CDR3 consists of 14 residues. In DNA form, the CDR3 reads TGCGCCAGCAGCGCGAACCGGGACAGTATTGAAGCTTTCTTT. Translating gives CASSANRDSIEAFF.

CDR3 nucleotide sequence: TGTGCCAGCAGCGGGGGGACAGTCCTTAATGAAAAACTGTTTTTT. It yields the protein CASSGGTVLNEKLFF. V gene TRBV9 combines with J gene TRBJ1-4, with 7 bases that match TRBD1. Germline CDR1 reads SGDLS; CDR2 reads YYNGEE. This CDR3 comprises 15 residues. V gave up 3 bases and J gave up 4 bases; unmatched junction bases: 6.

V and J are TRBV9 and TRBJ1-3; no clear D. The CDR3 consists of 13 residues. With 3 bases removed from V and 0 bases from J, the gap between germline ends came to 4 bases. Germline lookup yields CDR1 SGDLS and CDR2 YYNGEE. CDR3 loop: CASSGYSGNTIYF. The CDR3 DNA reads TGTGCCAGCAGCGGCTACTCTGGAAACACCATATATTTT.

The chain joins TRBV5-4 to TRBJ2-5; TRBD1 matches at 7 bases. The CDR3 spans 17 residues. The germline CDR1 and CDR2 sequences are SGHNT and YYREEE (reference sequence). After removal of 0 bases from V and 4 bases from J, the junction contained 12 bases not matched to a gene. For the CDR3, the DNA is TGTGCCAGCAGCTTGGGCGTTGACAGGGACGGAGGAGAGACCCAGTACTTC. It encodes CASSLGVDRDGGETQYF.